This paragraph reports one TCR beta chain. As yet, its antigen is unknown. These data belong to a study of shared clonotypes between healthy human individuals. Whole-study findings and limits: Some naive CD4 clonotypes, around 5%, turned up in common across a few donors. Enrolling few donors narrowed the genetic and exposure-history diversity that was represented. Generation probabilities were higher for clonotypes shared across all four sorted-subset donors than for unshared ones.

V gave up 7 bases and J gave up 0 bases, with 17 bases separating them. The CDR3 length is 16 residues. The germline V gene encodes CDR1 LGHNT and CDR2 FRNRAP. Free of recent acute infections or vaccinations, the donors were healthy HIV-negative adults. The data were produced by immunoSEQ multiplex PCR, yet TCRdb's version contains in-frame clones alone and is incomplete. The sample records around 2.1 million clones, 95% being singletons. V and J are TRBV12-5 and TRBJ2-3; a weak D match, TRBD2 (6 bases). Sequencing input: naive CD4+ T cells sorted from blood. Subset defined: CD45RA+ positively selected. This receptor was obtained from a man younger than 35 in good health. CDR3 sequence: CASDLGGSTSTDTQYF. Here the CDR3 DNA reads TGTGCTAGTGACCTGGGGGGATCAACTAGCACAGATACGCAGTATTTT.